The clone carrying this T cell receptor beta chain was counted between two and nine times. Its antigen is not known. Stated treatment: oral pan-JAK inhibitor, 5-10 mg twice daily. The sample is drawn from a study of CD8+ T cells in alopecia areata. Overall study findings and caveats: Alopecia totalis/universalis scalp especially showed more expanded CD8+ clones than normal scalp.

The CDR3 extends over 17 amino acids. V dropped 3 bases and J dropped 3; count of bases not matched to a gene: 10. CDR1 and CDR2 from the germline V gene are LNHDA and SQIVND (reference sequence). Extracted RNA was reverse transcribed, and the resulting cDNA served as sequencing template. Sequenced by immunoSEQ multiplex PCR; TCRdb stores in-frame clones only, minus some. This table has roughly 120,000 clones, 53% appearing once. The source material was CD4+ T cells sorted from blood, sampled at week 4, from a patient treated with tofacitinib. This TCR derives from a human donor with alopecia areata. The chain recombines TRBV19 with TRBJ1-5, with TRBD1 matching over 8 bases. In DNA form, the CDR3 reads TGTGCCAGTAGTATCGGGGCAGGGGGCCCGGACAATCAGCCCCAGCATTTT. It yields the protein CASSIGAGGPDNQPQHF.